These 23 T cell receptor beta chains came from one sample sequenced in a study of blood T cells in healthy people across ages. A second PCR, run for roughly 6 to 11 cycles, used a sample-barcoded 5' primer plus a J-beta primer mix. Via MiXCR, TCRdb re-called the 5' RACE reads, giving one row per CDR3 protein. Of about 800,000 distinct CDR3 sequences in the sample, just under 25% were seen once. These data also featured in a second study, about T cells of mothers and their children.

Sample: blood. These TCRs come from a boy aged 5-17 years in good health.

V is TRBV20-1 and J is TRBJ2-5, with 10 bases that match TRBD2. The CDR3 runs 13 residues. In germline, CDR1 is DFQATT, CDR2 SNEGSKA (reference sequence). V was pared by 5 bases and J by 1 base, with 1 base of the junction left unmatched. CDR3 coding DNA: TGCAGTGCTCTAGCGGGAGCCCAAGAGACCCAGTACTTC. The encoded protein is CSALAGAQETQYF.

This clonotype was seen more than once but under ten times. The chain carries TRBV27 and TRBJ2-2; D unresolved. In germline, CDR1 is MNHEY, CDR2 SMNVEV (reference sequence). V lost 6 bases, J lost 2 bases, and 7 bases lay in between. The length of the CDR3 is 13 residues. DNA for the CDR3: TGTGCCAGCAGCCTATATAACACCGGGGAGCTGTTTTTT. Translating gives CASSLYNTGELFF.

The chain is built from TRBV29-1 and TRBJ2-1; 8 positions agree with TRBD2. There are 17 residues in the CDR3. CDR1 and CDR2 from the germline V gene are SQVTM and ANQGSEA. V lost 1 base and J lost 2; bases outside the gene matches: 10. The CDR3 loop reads CSVEGEGLTSAYNEQFF. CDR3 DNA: TGCAGCGTTGAAGGGGAAGGGTTGACTAGCGCCTACAATGAGCAGTTCTTC.

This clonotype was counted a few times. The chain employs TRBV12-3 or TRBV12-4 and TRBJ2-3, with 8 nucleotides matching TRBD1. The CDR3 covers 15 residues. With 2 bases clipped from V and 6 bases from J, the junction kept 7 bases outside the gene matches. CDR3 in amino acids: CASSLRDRRTDTQYF. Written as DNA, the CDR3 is TGTGCCAGCAGTTTAAGGGACAGGAGAACGGATACGCAGTATTTT.

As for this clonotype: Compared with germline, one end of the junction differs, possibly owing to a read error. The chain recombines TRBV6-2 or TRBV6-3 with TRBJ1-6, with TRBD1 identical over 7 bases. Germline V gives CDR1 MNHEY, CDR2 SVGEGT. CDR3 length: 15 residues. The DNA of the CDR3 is TGTGCCAGCAGTCCTACAGGGGAATATAATTCGCCCCTCCACTTT. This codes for CASSPTGEYNSPLHF.

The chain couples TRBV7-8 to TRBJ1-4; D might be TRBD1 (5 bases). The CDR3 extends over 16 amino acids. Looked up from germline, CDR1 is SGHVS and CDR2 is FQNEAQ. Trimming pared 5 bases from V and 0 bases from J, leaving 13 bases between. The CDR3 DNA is TGTGCCAGCAGCCCAGGGATACCAGCAACTAATGAAAAACTGTTTTTT. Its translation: CASSPGIPATNEKLFF. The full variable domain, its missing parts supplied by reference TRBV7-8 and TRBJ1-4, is GAGVSQSPRYKVAKRGQDVALRCDPISGHVSLFWYQQALGQGPEFLTYFQNEAQLDKSGLPSDRFFAERPEGSVSTLKIQRTQQEDSAVYLCASSPGIPATNEKLFFGSGTQLSVL.

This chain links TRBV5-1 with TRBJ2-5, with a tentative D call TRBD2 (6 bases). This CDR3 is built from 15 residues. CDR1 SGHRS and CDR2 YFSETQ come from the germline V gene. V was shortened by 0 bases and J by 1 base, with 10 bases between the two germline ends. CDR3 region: CASSLGTGAQETQYF. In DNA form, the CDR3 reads TGCGCCAGCAGCTTGGGTACGGGAGCCCAAGAGACCCAGTACTTC.

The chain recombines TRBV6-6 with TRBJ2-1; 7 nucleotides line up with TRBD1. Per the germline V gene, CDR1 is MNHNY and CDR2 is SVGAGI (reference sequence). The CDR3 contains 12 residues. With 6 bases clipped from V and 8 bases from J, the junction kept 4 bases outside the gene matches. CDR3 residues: CASRDRAHEQFF. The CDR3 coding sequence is TGTGCCAGCAGAGACAGGGCTCATGAGCAGTTCTTC.

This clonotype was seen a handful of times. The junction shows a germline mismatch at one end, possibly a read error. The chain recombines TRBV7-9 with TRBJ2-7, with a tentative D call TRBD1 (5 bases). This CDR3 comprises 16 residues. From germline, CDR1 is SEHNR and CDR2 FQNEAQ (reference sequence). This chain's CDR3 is CASSLGFGVGVYVQYF. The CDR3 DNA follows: TGTGCCAGCAGCTTAGGGTTTGGGGTAGGGGTCTACGTGCAGTACTTC.

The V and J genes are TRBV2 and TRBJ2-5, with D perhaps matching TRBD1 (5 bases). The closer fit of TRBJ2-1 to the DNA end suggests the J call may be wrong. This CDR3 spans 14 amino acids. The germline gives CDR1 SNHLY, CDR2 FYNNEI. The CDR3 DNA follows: TGTGCCAGCAGTGGAGTCGACAGTTTGCATGAGCAGTTCTTC. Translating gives CASSGVDSLHEQFF.

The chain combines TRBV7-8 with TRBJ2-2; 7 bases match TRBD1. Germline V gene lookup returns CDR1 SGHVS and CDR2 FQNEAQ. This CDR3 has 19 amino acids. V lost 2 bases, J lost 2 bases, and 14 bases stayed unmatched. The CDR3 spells CASSLRPRDSRKNTGELFF. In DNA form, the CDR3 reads TGTGCCAGCAGCTTACGTCCCAGGGACAGCCGGAAAAACACCGGGGAGCTGTTTTTT.

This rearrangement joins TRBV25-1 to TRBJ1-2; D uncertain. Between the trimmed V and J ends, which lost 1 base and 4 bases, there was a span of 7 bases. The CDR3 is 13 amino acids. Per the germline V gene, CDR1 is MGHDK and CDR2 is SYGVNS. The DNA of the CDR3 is TGTGCCAGCAGTGAATCCCCGGCCTATGGCTACACCTTC. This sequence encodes CASSESPAYGYTF.

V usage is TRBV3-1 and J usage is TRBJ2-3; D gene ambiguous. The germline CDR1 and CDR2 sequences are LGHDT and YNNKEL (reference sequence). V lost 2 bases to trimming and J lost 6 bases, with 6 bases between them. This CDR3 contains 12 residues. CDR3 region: CASSQFGDTQYF. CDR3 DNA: TGTGCCAGCAGCCAATTCGGTGATACGCAGTATTTT.

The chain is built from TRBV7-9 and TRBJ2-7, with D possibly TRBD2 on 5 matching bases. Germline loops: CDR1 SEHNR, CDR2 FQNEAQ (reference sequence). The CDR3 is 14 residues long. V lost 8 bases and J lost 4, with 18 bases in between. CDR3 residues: CASSLDYIVYEQYF. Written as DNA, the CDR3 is TGTGCCAGCTCCCTCGACTATATCGTGTACGAGCAGTACTTC.

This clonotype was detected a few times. The CDR3 DNA reads TGCAGTGCTAGGGGAGGGGGTCAGGGGGCTTATCAAGAGACCCAGTACTTC. Translated, it gives CSARGGGQGAYQETQYF. V and J are TRBV20-1 and TRBJ2-5; perhaps TRBD1 as D (8 bases). The ends were cut back, 3 bases at V and 2 bases at J, with 22 bases in the middle. In germline, CDR1 is DFQATT, CDR2 SNEGSKA (reference sequence). This CDR3 region has 17 residues.

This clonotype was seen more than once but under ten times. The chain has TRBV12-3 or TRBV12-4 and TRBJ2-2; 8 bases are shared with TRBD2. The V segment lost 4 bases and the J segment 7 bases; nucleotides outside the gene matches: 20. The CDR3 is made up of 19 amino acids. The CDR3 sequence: CASSSLAPTSGLRGGELFF. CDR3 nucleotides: TGTGCCAGCAGTTCCTTAGCCCCCACTAGCGGACTGAGAGGCGGGGAGCTGTTTTTT.

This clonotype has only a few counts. CDR3 protein: CATSRDKYEQYF. The CDR3 nucleotides read TGTGCCACCAGCAGAGATAAGTACGAGCAGTACTTC. V and J are TRBV15 and TRBJ2-7; D remains ambiguous. V was trimmed by 0 bases and J by 4 bases, leaving 4 bases between them. Looked up from germline, CDR1 is LNHNV and CDR2 is YYDKDF (reference sequence). CDR3 size: 12 residues.

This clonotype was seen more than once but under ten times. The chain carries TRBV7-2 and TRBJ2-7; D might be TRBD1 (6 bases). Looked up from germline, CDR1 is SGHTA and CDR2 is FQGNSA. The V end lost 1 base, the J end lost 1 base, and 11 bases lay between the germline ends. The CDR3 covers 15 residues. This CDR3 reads CASSLGGPRSYEQYF. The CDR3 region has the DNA TGTGCCAGCAGCTTAGGGGGGCCCAGGTCCTACGAGCAGTACTTC.

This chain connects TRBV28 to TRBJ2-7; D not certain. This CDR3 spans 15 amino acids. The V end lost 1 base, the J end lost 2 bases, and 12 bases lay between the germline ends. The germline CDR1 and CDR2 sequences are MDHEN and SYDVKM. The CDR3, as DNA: TGTGCCAGCAGTTTATACTCCAGTCTGGCCTACGAGCAGTACTTC. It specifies CASSLYSSLAYEQYF.

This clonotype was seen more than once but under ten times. Here the CDR3 DNA reads TGTGCCAGCAGTTTCCGGGCGGGGTACTACGAGCAGTACTTC. It codes for CASSFRAGYYEQYF. The chain carries TRBV27 and TRBJ2-7, with a weak D call TRBD2 (6 bases). Trimming took 3 bases from V and 3 from J, leaving 12 bases between them. The CDR3 contains 14 residues. Germline CDR1 reads MNHEY; CDR2 reads SMNVEV (reference sequence).

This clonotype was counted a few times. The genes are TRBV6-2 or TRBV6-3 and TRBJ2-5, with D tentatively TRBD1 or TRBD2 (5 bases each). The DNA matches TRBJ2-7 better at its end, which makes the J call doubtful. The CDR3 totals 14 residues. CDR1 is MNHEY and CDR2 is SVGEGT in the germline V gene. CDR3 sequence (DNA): TGTGCCAGCAGTTTGGGGGAACGGTCCCACGAGCAGTACTTC. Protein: CASSLGERSHEQYF.

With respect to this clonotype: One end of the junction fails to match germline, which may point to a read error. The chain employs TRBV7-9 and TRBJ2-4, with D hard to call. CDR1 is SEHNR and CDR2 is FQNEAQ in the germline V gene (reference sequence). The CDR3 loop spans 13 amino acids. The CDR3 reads CASSYEYPGAVDF. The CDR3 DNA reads TGTGCCAGCAGCTACGAATACCCGGGTGCAGTGGACTTC.

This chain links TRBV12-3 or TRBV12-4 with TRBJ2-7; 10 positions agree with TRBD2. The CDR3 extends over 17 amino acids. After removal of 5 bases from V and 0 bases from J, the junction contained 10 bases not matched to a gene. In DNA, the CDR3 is TGTGCCAGCAGTCCGAGGACTAGCGGAGGAGACTCCTACGAGCAGTACTTC. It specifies CASSPRTSGGDSYEQYF.